This T cell receptor beta chain emerged from a study of T cell changes during pregnancy in multiple sclerosis. V dropped 2 bases and J dropped 4 bases, with 10 bases sitting between them. The CDR3 is made up of 14 amino acids. Germline CDR1 and CDR2: SGDLS and YYNGEE. The table came from immunoSEQ multiplex PCR; TCRdb's copy has only in-frame clones and leaves some out. Among under 50,000 clones, about 90% were seen once, and the ten largest hold around 0.35%. The sequenced sample was CD4+ T cells from peripheral blood mononuclear cells, obtained in the second trimester of pregnancy. The V and J genes are TRBV9 and TRBJ1-3; D might be TRBD1 (6 bases). The source is a female donor in good health, enrolled as a control in a pregnancy study. CDR3 nucleotide sequence: TGTGCCAGCAGCGTCGGGGGGACAGGAAACACCATATATTTT. Translation gives CASSVGGTGNTIYF.